This passage covers 19 T cell receptor beta chains from one sample sequenced in a study of CD8+ T cells in alopecia areata. Sequencing relied on a cDNA template that was reverse transcribed from extracted RNA. Assay: immunoSEQ multiplex PCR; the TCRdb copy retains only in-frame clones and omits some. The sample consists of roughly 75,000 clones, 55% to 65% of them appearing once. The starting material was CD8+ T cells sorted from blood, obtained at week 0. The receptors come from a human donor with alopecia areata.

This chain uses TRBV7-9 with TRBJ1-5; TRBD1 agrees at 7 bases. The CDR3 totals 16 residues. Germline CDR1 reads SEHNR; CDR2 reads FQNEAQ (reference sequence). The V and J ends lost 5 bases and 0 bases, in that order; junction bases with no gene match: 7. The CDR3 loop is CASSTDRTNSNQPQHF. CDR3 DNA: TGTGCCAGCAGCACGGACAGGACAAATAGCAATCAGCCCCAGCATTTT. Full variable domain (rest looked up from reference TRBV7-9 and TRBJ1-5): DTGVSQNPRHKITKRGQNVTFRCDPISEHNRLYWYRQTLGQGPEFLTYFQNEAQLEKSRLLSDRFSAERPKGSFSTLEIQRTEQGDSAMYLCASSTDRTNSNQPQHFGDGTRLSIL.

This chain connects TRBV6-5 to TRBJ1-1, with D possibly matching TRBD1 (5 bases). There are 15 residues in the CDR3. Germline V gene sequence: CDR1 MNHEY, CDR2 SVGAGI. Trimming stripped 4 bases from V and 0 bases from J, with 12 bases between. For the CDR3, the DNA is TGTGCCAGCAGTTCATCGCAGGGCATGAACACTGAAGCTTTCTTT. This translates into CASSSSQGMNTEAFF.

The chain is built from TRBV29-1 and TRBJ2-7; D not certain. This CDR3 is 13 amino acids long. Germline CDR1 reads SQVTM; CDR2 reads ANQGSEA. V lost 3 bases and J 2 bases, leaving 11 bases between the germline ends. In DNA, the CDR3 is TGCAGCGTTGAGTCCCCAGCCACCTACGAGCAGTACTTC. Protein sequence: CSVESPATYEQYF.

This chain connects TRBV28 to TRBJ2-5; no firm D call. CDR1 MDHEN and CDR2 SYDVKM come from the germline V gene. V shed 1 base and J shed 7 bases, with 13 bases lying between them. The CDR3 length is 14 residues. This chain's CDR3 is CASSLSLGMGTQYF. CDR3 sequence (DNA): TGTGCCAGCAGTTTATCCCTGGGGATGGGGACCCAGTACTTC.

The table lists this clone with a few counts. The genes are TRBV28 and TRBJ2-4, with a tentative D call TRBD2 (5 bases). This CDR3 spans 15 amino acids. V was cut by 3 bases and J by 0 bases, with 9 bases left in between. Germline values: CDR1 MDHEN, CDR2 SYDVKM. The CDR3 nucleotides read TGTGCCAGCAGTTTCCGGGGATTAGCCAAAAACATTCAGTACTTC. This gives the protein CASSFRGLAKNIQYF. Full variable domain (missing parts from reference TRBV28 and TRBJ2-4): DVKVTQSSRYLVKRTGEKVFLECVQDMDHENMFWYRQDPGLGLRLIYFSYDVKMKEKGDIPEGYSVSREKKERFSLILESASTNQTSMYLCASSFRGLAKNIQYFGAGTRLSVL.

This clone was picked up one time. This sequence joins TRBV9 and TRBJ1-1, with a weak D call TRBD1 (6 bases). This CDR3 contains 12 residues. Germline V CDR1 and CDR2: SGDLS, YYNGEE. V lost 6 bases and J lost 7, with 13 bases in between. CDR3 in DNA: TGTGCCAGCAACACAGGGTTCGGTGAAGCTTTCTTT. Protein: CASNTGFGEAFF.

This clone was counted only a few times. This rearrangement joins TRBV21-1 to TRBJ2-7; whether TRBD2, the table's D call, matches the DNA was not checked. TRBV21-1 is designated a pseudogene. There are 10 residues in the CDR3. The CDR3 DNA is TGTGCCAGCAGCTCCCGCGAGCAGTACTTC. Residues: CASSSREQYF.

This clone came up once. The CDR3 nucleotides read TGTGCCAGCAGTGCGGCGGGGGCAGGGGGCGAAAAACTGTTTTTT. This sequence encodes CASSAAGAGGEKLFF. The V call is TRBV27, the J call TRBJ1-4; 8 nucleotides agree with TRBD1. Germline V gene data show CDR1 as MNHEY and CDR2 as SMNVEV (reference sequence). The CDR3 contains 15 residues. V was pared by 5 bases and J by 8 bases, with 10 bases of the junction left unmatched.

This clone was observed a single time. The chain couples TRBV5-6 to TRBJ2-7; the D is unclear. The length of the CDR3 is 13 residues. Deletions cut 2 bases from V and 2 bases from J, with 8 bases between. Germline loops: CDR1 SGHDT, CDR2 YYEEEE. The CDR3 bases are TGTGCCAGCAGCTTTCTCCAGACCTACGAGCAGTACTTC. Translating gives CASSFLQTYEQYF.

The rearrangement uses TRBV5-1 and TRBJ1-2, with D unresolved. Germline CDR1 reads SGHRS; CDR2 reads YFSETQ. V shed 4 bases and J shed 4 bases, with 14 bases lying between them. The CDR3 spans 14 residues. The CDR3 sequence: CASSRDFAGYGYTF. CDR3 in DNA: TGCGCCAGCAGCAGGGATTTTGCCGGCTATGGCTACACCTTC.

The J gene is TRBJ1-5, the V gene TRBV27; D is ambiguous. The length of the CDR3 is 15 residues. Germline V gene lookup returns CDR1 MNHEY and CDR2 SMNVEV (reference sequence). The germline V and J ends were trimmed by 2 bases and 3 bases, with 11 bases remaining between them. The CDR3 nucleotides read TGTGCCAGCAGTTTAAGCTCAGGATTCAATCAGCCCCAGCATTTT. This gives the protein CASSLSSGFNQPQHF.

In its sample, this clone was seen a few times. The chain has TRBV7-9 and TRBJ1-4, with a tentative D call TRBD1 (5 bases). Trimming shortened V by 5 bases and J by 3 bases, and 16 bases separated the two germline ends. This CDR3 region has 16 residues. Germline assignment: CDR1 SEHNR and CDR2 FQNEAQ (reference sequence). CDR3 nucleotide sequence: TGTGCCAGCAGCCACACGGTAGCGGGGGCTAATGAAAAACTGTTTTTT. Protein sequence: CASSHTVAGANEKLFF.

This clone occurred a few times. The chain uses TRBV7-3 and TRBJ2-1; 11 bases match TRBD2. V was pared by 0 bases and J by 5 bases, with 6 bases of the junction left unmatched. The CDR3 consists of 17 residues. Germline-derived CDR1 and CDR2 are SGHTA and FQGTGA. Here the CDR3 DNA reads TGTGCCAGCAGCTTAACGAAGGTAGCGGGAGGGAACAATGAGCAGTTCTTC. Its translation is CASSLTKVAGGNNEQFF.

The chain is built from TRBV5-6 and TRBJ1-2; no firm D call. The ends were cut back, 0 bases at V and 2 bases at J, with 11 bases in the middle. The CDR3 is 15 residues long. CDR1 and CDR2 (germline): SGHDT, YYEEEE. DNA for the CDR3: TGTGCCAGCAGCTTGGCGTCTAACCTCAACTATGGCTACACCTTC. Protein product: CASSLASNLNYGYTF.

V is TRBV29-1 and J is TRBJ2-3; D is perhaps TRBD2 (6 bases). V dropped 7 bases and J dropped 2 bases, with 13 bases sitting between them. The germline gives CDR1 SQVTM, CDR2 ANQGSEA. The CDR3 totals 13 residues. CDR3 sequence reads: CSDWDSYTDTQYF. CDR3 DNA: TGCAGCGACTGGGACTCTTACACAGATACGCAGTATTTT.

The chain has TRBV5-6 and TRBJ2-3; no reliable D call. The CDR3 is made up of 14 amino acids. V lost 2 bases to trimming and J lost 2 bases, with 9 bases between them. Germline CDR1 and CDR2: SGHDT and YYEEEE. The CDR3 nucleotides read TGTGCCAGCAGCTTTATGGAATCCACAGATACGCAGTATTTT. Its protein is CASSFMESTDTQYF.

The rearrangement links TRBV14 to TRBJ2-1, with TRBD2 identical over 14 bases. The CDR3 contains 17 residues. Germline values: CDR1 SGHDN, CDR2 FVKESK. The V segment lost 4 bases and the J segment 6 bases; nucleotides outside the gene matches: 8. The CDR3 protein is CASSPTSGGASFNEQFF. The CDR3 coding sequence is TGTGCCAGCAGCCCGACTAGCGGGGGGGCGAGCTTCAATGAGCAGTTCTTC. Full variable domain (missing parts from reference TRBV14 and TRBJ2-1): EAGVTQFPSHSVIEKGQTVTLRCDPISGHDNLYWYRRVMGKEIKFLLHFVKESKQDESGMPNNRFLAERTGGTYSTLKVQPAELEDSGVYFCASSPTSGGASFNEQFFGPGTRLTVL.

CDR3 residues: CASSLARGDIQYF. The CDR3 DNA sequence: TGTGCCAGCAGTTTAGCCAGGGGGGACATTCAGTACTTC. V usage is TRBV28 and J usage is TRBJ2-4; D possibly corresponds to TRBD1 (7 bases). CDR3 length equals 13 residues. Germline V lookup: CDR1 MDHEN, CDR2 SYDVKM. The V end lost 2 bases, the J end lost 8 bases, and 10 bases lay between the germline ends.

The rearrangement links TRBV5-1 to TRBJ2-7, with D perhaps TRBD2 (6 bases). Germline V gives CDR1 SGHRS, CDR2 YFSETQ. The CDR3 extends over 15 amino acids. The V and J ends lost 2 bases and 5 bases respectively, with 17 bases between them. The CDR3 DNA reads TGCGCCAGCAGCTTAAGCGGGCCCGACAATCACGAGCAGTACTTC. As protein: CASSLSGPDNHEQYF.